These 18 T cell receptor beta chains were sequenced from one sample in a study of T cells in Graves' hyperthyroidism and ophthalmopathy. The investigators amplified TCR beta CDR3 regions from RNA transcripts. HTBI primers were used for first-round RT-PCR of the TCR CDR3. Via MiXCR, TCRdb re-called the multiplex PCR reads, giving one row per CDR3 protein. The repertoire includes about 640,000 distinct CDR3 sequences, less than 25% of them detected once, and roughly 30% sits in the top ten. The sample comprised blood. Receptors were obtained from a young man with Graves' ophthalmopathy.

The chain has TRBV3-1 and TRBJ2-7, with D possibly matching TRBD2 (6 bases). Germline assignment: CDR1 LGHDT and CDR2 YNNKEL (reference sequence). The V end lost 4 bases, the J end lost 1 base, and 11 bases lay between the germline ends. This CDR3 region has 14 residues. The CDR3 coding sequence is TGTGCCAGCAGCCGAGCGGAGGGGTCCTACGAGCAGTACTTC. Translation: CASSRAEGSYEQYF.

This clonotype was picked up many times. V gene TRBV5-1 combines with J gene TRBJ2-7; TRBD2 matches at 13 bases. This CDR3 comprises 18 residues. The trim removed 4 bases at V and 4 bases at J, leaving 14 bases unmatched. CDR1 and CDR2 (germline): SGHRS, YFSETQ. CDR3 sequence: CASSPLLAGGPKGYEQYF. In nucleotides, the CDR3 is TGCGCCAGCAGCCCATTACTAGCGGGAGGGCCTAAGGGGTACGAGCAGTACTTC.

In this sample, this clonotype turned up a few times. The chain employs TRBV12-3 or TRBV12-4 and TRBJ1-5; 7 positions match TRBD1. The CDR3 totals 14 residues. The V gene end was trimmed by 6 bases and the J gene end by 11 bases; junction bases not matched to a gene: 13. CDR3 nucleotides: TGTGCCAGCAGCCAGGGACAGACCAATGGGACCCAGCATTTT. Translating it yields CASSQGQTNGTQHF.

The V and J genes are TRBV7-9 and TRBJ2-2; no firm D call. Germline CDR1 is SEHNR and CDR2 is FQNEAQ (reference sequence). This CDR3 has 15 amino acids. V was pared by 5 bases and J by 3 bases, with 13 bases between. In DNA, the CDR3 is TGTGCCAGCAGCGCCAACAGCGCTCACACCGGGGAGCTGTTTTTT. This encodes CASSANSAHTGELFF.

This clonotype was counted a few times. The V call is TRBV28, the J call TRBJ2-7; D is possibly TRBD1 or TRBD2 (5 bases each). V lost 4 bases and J 5 bases, leaving 15 bases between the germline ends. Germline V gene sequence: CDR1 MDHEN, CDR2 SYDVKM. The CDR3 is 14 residues long. CDR3 DNA sequence: TGTGCCAGCAGTTGGAGATTCCGGGGCGACGAGCAGTACTTC. This codes for CASSWRFRGDEQYF.

In its sample, this clonotype was seen many times. The chain uses TRBV7-8 and TRBJ1-1; D is uncertain. CDR1 SGHVS and CDR2 FQNEAQ come from the germline V gene. V was pared by 3 bases and J by 2 bases, with 16 bases between. CDR3 length: 16 amino acids. The CDR3 nucleotides read TGTGCCAGCAGCTTGGTGTCAGCGCCGCCTAACACTGAAGCTTTCTTT. Translation: CASSLVSAPPNTEAFF.

J is TRBJ2-2 and V is TRBV14; D might be TRBD2 (5 bases). In germline, CDR1 is SGHDN, CDR2 FVKESK. Trimming pared 8 bases from V and 7 bases from J, leaving 14 bases between. CDR3 length: 13 amino acids. In DNA, the CDR3 is TGTGCCAGCTCGAGGGTTCTCGTCGGGGAGCTGTTTTTT. This gives the protein CASSRVLVGELFF. The full variable domain, its missing parts supplied by reference TRBV14 and TRBJ2-2, is EAGVTQFPSHSVIEKGQTVTLRCDPISGHDNLYWYRRVMGKEIKFLLHFVKESKQDESGMPNNRFLAERTGGTYSTLKVQPAELEDSGVYFCASSRVLVGELFFGEGSRLTVL.

The V gene is TRBV7-2, the J gene TRBJ2-1; D tentatively reads TRBD1 or TRBD2 (5 bases each). CDR1 is SGHTA, CDR2 FQGNSA, per germline. Trimming left V 5 bases short and J 7 bases short, with 15 bases between. This CDR3 comprises 14 residues. CDR3 coding DNA: TGTGCCAGCAGCCGGGACCCCGGAATGAATGAGCAGTTCTTC. Translating it yields CASSRDPGMNEQFF. Full variable domain (outside the CDR3, taken from reference TRBV7-2 and TRBJ2-1): GAGVSQSPSNKVTEKGKDVELRCDPISGHTALYWYRQSLGQGLEFLIYFQGNSAPDKSGLPSDRFSAERTGGSVSTLTIQRTQQEDSAVYLCASSRDPGMNEQFFGPGTRLTVL.

This clonotype was counted a few times. The V and J genes are TRBV29-1 and TRBJ2-5; the D gene is possibly TRBD1 (6 bases). V was clipped by 6 bases and J by 0 bases, with 14 bases between them. Germline CDR1 is SQVTM and CDR2 is ANQGSEA. CDR3 length: 14 amino acids. Here the CDR3 reads CSVDRPGYQETQYF. The CDR3, as DNA: TGCAGCGTCGACAGGCCCGGGTACCAAGAGACCCAGTACTTC.

The sample holds many counts of this clonotype. The gene calls are TRBV28 and TRBJ1-6; D not resolved. The germline CDR1 and CDR2 sequences are MDHEN and SYDVKM. The CDR3 loop spans 14 amino acids. The germline V and J ends were trimmed by 3 bases and 7 bases, with 10 bases remaining between them. CDR3 nucleotides: TGTGCCAGCAGTTTCGGGCAACGAAATTCACCCCTCCACTTT. Amino acid sequence: CASSFGQRNSPLHF.

The chain is built from TRBV6-1 and TRBJ2-7; 8 bases map to TRBD2. Trimming removed 2 bases from V and 4 bases from J; junction bases left unmatched: 7. Germline values: CDR1 MNHNS, CDR2 SASEGT. This CDR3 has 15 amino acids. CDR3 in amino acids: CASSEKGLGIYEQYF. CDR3 DNA sequence: TGTGCCAGCAGTGAAAAGGGACTAGGGATTTACGAGCAGTACTTC.

As regards this clonotype: A much larger clone is a single base away; this may be a read error. The chain is built from TRBV20-1 and TRBJ2-3; no reliable D call. CDR1 and CDR2 from the germline V gene are DFQATT and SNEGSKA (reference sequence). The length of the CDR3 is 14 residues. In DNA form, the CDR3 reads TGCAGTGCTAGAGTCGGTGGGAACACAGATACGCAGTGTTTT. This translates into CSARVGGNTDTQCF.

The chain couples TRBV11-2 to TRBJ1-5; TRBD1 might be the D (6 bases). Germline CDR1 SGHAT, CDR2 FQNNGV. The V gene lost 0 bases and the J gene lost 4 bases, with 10 bases spanning the gap. This CDR3 has 15 residues. CDR3 sequence reads: CASSLDLQGNQPQHF. CDR3 coding DNA: TGTGCCAGCAGCTTAGATCTTCAGGGGAATCAGCCCCAGCATTTT.

This clonotype was seen more than once but under ten times. J is TRBJ2-3 and V is TRBV4-1; 10 nucleotides align to TRBD2. Trimming took 2 bases from V and 2 from J; bases not matched to a gene: 4. This CDR3 has 16 residues. The germline gives CDR1 MGHRA, CDR2 YSYEKL. The CDR3 loop reads CASSQLTSGFTDTQYF. CDR3 in DNA: TGCGCCAGCAGCCAACTGACTAGCGGGTTCACAGATACGCAGTATTTT.

This clonotype was counted only a few times. The CDR3 DNA reads as TGTGCCAGCAGCCAAGAGCCGTCCGGGACTTCTATTAGCACAGATACGCAGTATTTT. It yields the protein CASSQEPSGTSISTDTQYF. V gene TRBV14 combines with J gene TRBJ2-3; maybe TRBD2 (6 bases). Trimming took off 0 bases at V and 0 bases at J, with 19 bases between the two ends. The CDR3 consists of 19 residues. CDR1 SGHDN and CDR2 FVKESK come from the germline V gene.

This clonotype was counted a few times. In nucleotides, the CDR3 is TGTGCCAGCAGCTCCACAGGGGCCGACTACTATGGCTACACCTTC. Its translation: CASSSTGADYYGYTF. The chain links TRBV28 to TRBJ1-2; 7 bases match TRBD1. The J segment lost 3 bases and the V segment lost 6 bases, leaving 10 bases of the junction unmatched. The germline V gene encodes CDR1 MDHEN and CDR2 SYDVKM. The CDR3 covers 15 residues.

The V call is TRBV2, the J call TRBJ2-7; a possible D gene is TRBD1 (7 bases). Between the trimmed V and J ends, which lost 3 bases and 4 bases, there was a span of 22 bases. Germline CDR1 is SNHLY and CDR2 is FYNNEI. This CDR3 is 17 amino acids long. CDR3 sequence reads: CASSEEGATGQTYEQYF. The CDR3 DNA reads TGTGCCAGCAGTGAGGAGGGAGCTACGGGACAGACATACGAGCAGTACTTC.

This sequence joins TRBV29-1 and TRBJ2-7, with TRBD1 matching over 9 bases. With 7 bases clipped from V and 3 bases from J, the junction kept 10 bases outside the gene matches. CDR3 size: 14 residues. Looked up from germline, CDR1 is SQVTM and CDR2 is ANQGSEA. CDR3 in amino acids: CSARDRGEIYEQYF. For the CDR3, the DNA is TGCAGCGCCCGAGACAGGGGGGAGATCTACGAGCAGTACTTC.